This T cell receptor (beta chain) was identified in a study of T cell responses to AZD1222 COVID-19 vaccine. Study-wide background: Doses given second, at about 4 or about 12 weeks, were pooled. Study findings and constraints: All repertoire sampling was performed exclusively after the peak T cell response.

This table comes from immunoSEQ multiplex PCR, and its TCRdb copy is limited to in-frame clones, with some not included. This sample carries roughly 150,000 clones, over 80% of them seen once, and the ten largest clones take less than 2.5%. With regard to this clone: No antigen is known for it.

The CDR3 runs to 13 residues. V was cut by 3 bases and J by 1 base, with 7 bases left in between. The germline CDR1 and CDR2 sequences are SGHDT and YYEEEE. The source material was peripheral blood, sampled on day 0 of AZD1222 vaccination. The clonotype comes from an adult in good health. This chain connects TRBV5-6 to TRBJ2-5, with D maybe TRBD1 (5 bases). The CDR3 sequence: CASSSTVQETQYF. CDR3 nucleotide sequence: TGTGCCAGCAGCTCGACAGTCCAAGAGACCCAGTACTTC.